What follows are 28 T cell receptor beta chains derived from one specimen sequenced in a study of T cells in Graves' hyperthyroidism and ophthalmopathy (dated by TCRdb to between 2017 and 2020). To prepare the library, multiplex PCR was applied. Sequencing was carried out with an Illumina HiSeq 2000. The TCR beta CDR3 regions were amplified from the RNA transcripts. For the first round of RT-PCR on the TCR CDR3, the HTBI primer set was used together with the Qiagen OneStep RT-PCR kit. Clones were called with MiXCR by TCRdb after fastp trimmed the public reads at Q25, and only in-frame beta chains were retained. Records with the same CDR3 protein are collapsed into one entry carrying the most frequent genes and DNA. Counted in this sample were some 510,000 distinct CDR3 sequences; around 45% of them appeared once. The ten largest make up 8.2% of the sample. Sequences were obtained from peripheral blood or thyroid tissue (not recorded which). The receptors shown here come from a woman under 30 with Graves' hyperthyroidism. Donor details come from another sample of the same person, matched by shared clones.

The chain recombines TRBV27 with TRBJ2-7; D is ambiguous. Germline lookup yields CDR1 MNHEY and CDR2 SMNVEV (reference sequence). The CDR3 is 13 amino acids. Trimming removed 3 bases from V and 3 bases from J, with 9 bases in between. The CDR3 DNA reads TGTGCCAGCAGTTTCTCCCTCCTCTACGAGCAGTACTTC. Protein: CASSFSLLYEQYF.

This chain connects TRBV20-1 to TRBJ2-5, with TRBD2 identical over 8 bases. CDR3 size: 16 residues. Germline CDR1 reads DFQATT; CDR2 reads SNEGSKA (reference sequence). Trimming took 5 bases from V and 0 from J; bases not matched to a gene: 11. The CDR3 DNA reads TGCAGTGCTCCCCCTTGGGGTAGCGGGAACCAAGAGACCCAGTACTTC. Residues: CSAPPWGSGNQETQYF.

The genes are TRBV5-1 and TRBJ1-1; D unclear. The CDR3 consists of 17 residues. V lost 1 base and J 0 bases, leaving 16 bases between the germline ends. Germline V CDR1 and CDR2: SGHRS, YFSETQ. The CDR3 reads CASSLIFLGEMNTEAFF. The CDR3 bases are TGCGCCAGCAGCTTGATTTTTTTGGGCGAAATGAACACTGAAGCTTTCTTT.

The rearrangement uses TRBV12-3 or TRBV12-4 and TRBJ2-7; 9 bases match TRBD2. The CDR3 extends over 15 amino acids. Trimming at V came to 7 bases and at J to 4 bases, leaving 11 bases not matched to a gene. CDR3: CASTSPTSGQYEQYF. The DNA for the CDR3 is TGTGCCAGCACCTCCCCGACTAGCGGACAATACGAGCAGTACTTC.

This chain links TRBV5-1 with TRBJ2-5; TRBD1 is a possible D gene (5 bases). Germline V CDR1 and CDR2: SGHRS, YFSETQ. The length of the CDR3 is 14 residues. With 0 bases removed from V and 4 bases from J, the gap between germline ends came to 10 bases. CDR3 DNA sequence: TGCGCCAGCAGCTTGGAGTTCAGGGCAGAGACCCAGTACTTC. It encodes CASSLEFRAETQYF.

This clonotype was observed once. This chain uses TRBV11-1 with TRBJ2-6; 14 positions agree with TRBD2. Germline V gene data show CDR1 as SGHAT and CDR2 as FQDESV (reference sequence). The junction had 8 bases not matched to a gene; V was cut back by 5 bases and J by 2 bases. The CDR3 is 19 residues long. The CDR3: CASSPGWTSGRTGANVLTF. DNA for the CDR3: TGTGCCAGCAGCCCCGGATGGACTAGCGGGAGGACTGGGGCCAACGTCCTGACTTTC.

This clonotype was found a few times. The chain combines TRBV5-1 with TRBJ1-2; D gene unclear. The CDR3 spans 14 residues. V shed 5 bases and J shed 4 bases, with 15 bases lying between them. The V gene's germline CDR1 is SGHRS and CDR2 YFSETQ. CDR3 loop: CASRPDGRGYGYTF. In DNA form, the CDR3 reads TGCGCCAGCAGGCCCGATGGACGCGGCTATGGCTACACCTTC.

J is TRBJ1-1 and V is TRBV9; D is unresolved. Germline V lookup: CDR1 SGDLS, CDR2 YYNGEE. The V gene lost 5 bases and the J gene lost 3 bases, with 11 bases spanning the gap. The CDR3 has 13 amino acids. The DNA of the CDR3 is TGTGCCAGCAGTTATGGGGTGGACACTGAAGCTTTCTTT. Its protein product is CASSYGVDTEAFF.

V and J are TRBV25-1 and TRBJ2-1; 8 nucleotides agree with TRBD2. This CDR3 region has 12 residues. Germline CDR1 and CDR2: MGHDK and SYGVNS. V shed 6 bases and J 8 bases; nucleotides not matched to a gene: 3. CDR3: CASSTSGDEQFF. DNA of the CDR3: TGTGCCAGCAGCACTAGCGGCGATGAGCAGTTCTTC.

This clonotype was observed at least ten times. The CDR3 spells CSAERGRGNTEAFF. The CDR3 nucleotides are TGCAGCGCTGAGCGGGGAAGGGGGAACACTGAAGCTTTCTTT. The chain has TRBV29-1 and TRBJ1-1, with a tentative D call TRBD1 (5 bases). Germline V gene data show CDR1 as SQVTM and CDR2 as ANQGSEA. V dropped 7 bases and J dropped 1 base, with 16 bases sitting between them. The CDR3 extends over 14 amino acids.

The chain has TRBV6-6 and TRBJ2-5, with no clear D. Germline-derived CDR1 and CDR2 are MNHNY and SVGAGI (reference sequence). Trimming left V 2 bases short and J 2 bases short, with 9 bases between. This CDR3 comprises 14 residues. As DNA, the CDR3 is TGTGCCAGCAGTTACGGTTCAGTACAAGAGACCCAGTACTTC. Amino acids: CASSYGSVQETQYF.

The CDR3 sequence is CSARDPNFQETQYF. DNA for the CDR3: TGCAGTGCTAGAGATCCGAACTTCCAAGAGACCCAGTACTTC. This rearrangement joins TRBV20-1 to TRBJ2-5; no clear D. Germline lookup yields CDR1 DFQATT and CDR2 SNEGSKA (reference sequence). The CDR3 loop spans 14 amino acids. The ends were cut back, 0 bases at V and 1 base at J, with 9 bases in the middle.

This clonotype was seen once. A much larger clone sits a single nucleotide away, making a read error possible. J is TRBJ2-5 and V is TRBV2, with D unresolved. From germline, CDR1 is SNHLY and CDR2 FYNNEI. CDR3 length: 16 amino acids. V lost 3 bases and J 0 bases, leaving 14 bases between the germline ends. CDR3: CASSDSKVEDQETQYF. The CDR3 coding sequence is TGTGCCAGCAGTGACTCGAAGGTTGAGGACCAAGAGACCCAGTACTTC.

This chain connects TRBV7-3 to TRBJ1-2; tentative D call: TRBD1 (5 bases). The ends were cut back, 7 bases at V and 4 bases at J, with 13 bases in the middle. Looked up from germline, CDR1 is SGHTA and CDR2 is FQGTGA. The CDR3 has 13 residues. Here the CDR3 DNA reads TGTGCCAGCACCTTGGACCAGGGCTATGGCTACACCTTC. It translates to CASTLDQGYGYTF.

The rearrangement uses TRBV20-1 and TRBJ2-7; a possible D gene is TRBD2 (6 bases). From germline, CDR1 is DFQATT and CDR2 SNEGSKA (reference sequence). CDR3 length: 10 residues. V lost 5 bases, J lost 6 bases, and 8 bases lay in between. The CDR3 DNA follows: TGCAGTGCTGGAGGGGTCGAGCAGTACTTC. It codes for CSAGGVEQYF.

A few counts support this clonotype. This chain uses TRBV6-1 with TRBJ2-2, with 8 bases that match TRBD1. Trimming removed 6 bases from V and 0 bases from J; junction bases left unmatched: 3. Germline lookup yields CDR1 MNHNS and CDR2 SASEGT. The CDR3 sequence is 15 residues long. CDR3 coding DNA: TGTGCCAGCAGCAGGGACAGGACGAACACCGGGGAGCTGTTTTTT. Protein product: CASSRDRTNTGELFF.

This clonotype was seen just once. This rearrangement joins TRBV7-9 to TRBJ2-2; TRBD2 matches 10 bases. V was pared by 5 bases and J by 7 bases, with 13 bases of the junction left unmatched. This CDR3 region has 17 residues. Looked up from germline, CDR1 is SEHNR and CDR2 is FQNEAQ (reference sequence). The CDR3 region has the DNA TGTGCCAGCAGCCCAGAGGTGGCTAGCGGGAGTGGCGGGGAGCTGTTTTTT. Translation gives CASSPEVASGSGGELFF.

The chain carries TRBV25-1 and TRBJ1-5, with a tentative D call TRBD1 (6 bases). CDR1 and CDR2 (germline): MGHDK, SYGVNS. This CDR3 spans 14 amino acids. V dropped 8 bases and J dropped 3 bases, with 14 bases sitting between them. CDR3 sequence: CASSGVGDNQPQHF. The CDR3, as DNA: TGTGCCAGCTCAGGGGTAGGGGACAATCAGCCCCAGCATTTT.

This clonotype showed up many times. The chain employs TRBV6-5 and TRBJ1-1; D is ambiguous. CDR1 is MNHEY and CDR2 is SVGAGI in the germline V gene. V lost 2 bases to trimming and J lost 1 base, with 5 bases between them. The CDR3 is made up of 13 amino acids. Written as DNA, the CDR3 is TGTGCCAGCAGTTACAGACCGAACACTGAAGCTTTCTTT. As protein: CASSYRPNTEAFF.

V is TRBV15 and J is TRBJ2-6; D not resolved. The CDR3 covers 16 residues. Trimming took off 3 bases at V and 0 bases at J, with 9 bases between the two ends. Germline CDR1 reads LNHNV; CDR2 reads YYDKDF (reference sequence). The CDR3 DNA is TGTGCCACCAGCAGTTACACTACCTCTGGGGCCAACGTCCTGACTTTC. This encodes CATSSYTTSGANVLTF.

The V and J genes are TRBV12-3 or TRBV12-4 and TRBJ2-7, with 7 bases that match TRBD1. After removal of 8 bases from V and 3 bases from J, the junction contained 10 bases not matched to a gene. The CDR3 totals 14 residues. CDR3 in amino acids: CASSPSTGHYEQYF. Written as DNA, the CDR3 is TGTGCCAGCTCTCCTTCGACAGGGCACTACGAGCAGTACTTC.

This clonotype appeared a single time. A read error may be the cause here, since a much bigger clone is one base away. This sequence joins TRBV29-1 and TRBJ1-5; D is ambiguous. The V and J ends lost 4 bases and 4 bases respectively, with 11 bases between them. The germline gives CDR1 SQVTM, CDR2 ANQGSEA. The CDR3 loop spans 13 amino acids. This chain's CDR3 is CSVVRNTNQPQHF. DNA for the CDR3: TGCAGCGTTGTCCGCAATACAAATCAGCCCCAGCATTTT.

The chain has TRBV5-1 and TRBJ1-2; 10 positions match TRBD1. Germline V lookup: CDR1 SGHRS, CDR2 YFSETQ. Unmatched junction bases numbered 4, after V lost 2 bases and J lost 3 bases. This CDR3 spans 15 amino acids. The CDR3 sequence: CASSFPGQGDYGYTF. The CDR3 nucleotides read TGCGCCAGCAGCTTCCCCGGACAGGGGGACTATGGCTACACCTTC.

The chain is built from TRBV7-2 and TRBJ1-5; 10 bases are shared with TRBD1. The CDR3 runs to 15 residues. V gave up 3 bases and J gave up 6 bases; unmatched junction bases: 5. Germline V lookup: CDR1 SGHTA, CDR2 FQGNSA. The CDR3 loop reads CASSLGGTGAQPQHF. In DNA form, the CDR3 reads TGTGCCAGCAGCTTGGGCGGGACAGGGGCTCAGCCCCAGCATTTT.

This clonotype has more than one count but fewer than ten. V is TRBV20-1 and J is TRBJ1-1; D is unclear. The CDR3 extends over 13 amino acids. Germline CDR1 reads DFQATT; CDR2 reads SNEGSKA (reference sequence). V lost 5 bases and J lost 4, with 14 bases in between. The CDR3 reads CSAQRYTGTEAFF. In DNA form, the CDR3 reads TGCAGTGCTCAGAGGTACACGGGCACTGAAGCTTTCTTT.

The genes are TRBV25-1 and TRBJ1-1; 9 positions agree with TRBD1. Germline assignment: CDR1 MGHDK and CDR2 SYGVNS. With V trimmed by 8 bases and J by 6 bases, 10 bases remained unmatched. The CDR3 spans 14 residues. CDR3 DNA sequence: TGTGCCAGCTCACCCGGGACAGGGAGGGCTGAAGCTTTCTTT. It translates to CASSPGTGRAEAFF.

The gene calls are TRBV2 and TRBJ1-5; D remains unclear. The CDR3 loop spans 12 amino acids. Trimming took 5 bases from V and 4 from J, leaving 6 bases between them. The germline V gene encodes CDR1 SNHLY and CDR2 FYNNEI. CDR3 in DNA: TGTGCCAGCAGTTCCACAAATCAGCCCCAGCATTTT. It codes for CASSSTNQPQHF.

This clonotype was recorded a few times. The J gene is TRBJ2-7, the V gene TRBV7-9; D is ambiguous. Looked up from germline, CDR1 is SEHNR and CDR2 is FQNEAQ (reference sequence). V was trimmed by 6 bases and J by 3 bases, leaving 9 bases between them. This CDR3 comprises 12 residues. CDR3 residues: CASSTVDYEQYF. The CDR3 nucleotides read TGTGCCAGCAGTACGGTTGACTACGAGCAGTACTTC.